This T cell receptor (beta chain) originates from a study of blood T cell repertoires in COVID-19. Profiling relied on immunoSEQ multiplex PCR, and the TCRdb table lists in-frame clones only, not all of them. The repertoire holds about 230,000 clones, with approximately 81% as singletons. This CDR3 is built from 13 residues. The germline V and J ends were trimmed by 6 bases and 6 bases, with 11 bases remaining between them. Germline values: CDR1 SNHLY, CDR2 FYNNEI. The clonotype originates from a man in his forties with acute or convalescent COVID-19. Source material: peripheral blood. The J gene is TRBJ1-4, the V gene TRBV2; D possibly corresponds to TRBD1 (6 bases). The CDR3 DNA sequence: TGTGCCAGCAGAACAGGGTCCCATGAAAAACTGTTTTTT. Amino acids: CASRTGSHEKLFF.